This TCR beta chain came from a study of cytomegalovirus exposure and HLA in healthy donors. Study findings and constraints: Rarity held for most TCR sequences, but there were some public TCRs that occurred in many donors. The study designated 164 TCR beta chains cytomegalovirus-associated. Immune exposure information comprised only CMV serostatus.

This CDR3 has 15 amino acids. Trimming left V 6 bases short and J 3 bases short, with 17 bases between. The germline V gene encodes CDR1 MNHEY and CDR2 SMNVEV (reference sequence). Use of 60 Vbeta and 13 Jbeta primers characterized the PCR. Profiling relied on immunoSEQ multiplex PCR, and the TCRdb table lists in-frame clones only, not all of them. There are 190,000 or so clones in the sample; around 74% occur only once, and roughly 1.4% lies in the top ten. To note about this clone: Its target is unknown.

The sample was PBMCs. The receptor was derived from a girl aged 5 to 17 in good health and CMV-seropositive. The V gene is TRBV27, the J gene TRBJ1-1; TRBD1 might be the D (6 bases). The CDR3 region has the DNA TGTGCCAGCAGAATAGCCCATCAGGGGTACACTGAAGCTTTCTTT. Protein sequence: CASRIAHQGYTEAFF.